The 12 T cell receptor beta chains presented below share a single source sample, sequenced in a study of Ad26.COV2.S vaccination and SARS-CoV-2 variants. Treatment defined: roughly 18 received Ad26.COV2.S at low or high dose, single or two shots; about 5 received placebo; per-sample allocation not given. After the first vaccine or placebo injection, samples were drawn on day 63. Repertoires were generated with immunoSEQ multiplex PCR, while TCRdb's copy carries only in-frame clones and drops some. The table shows about 410,000 clones, with around 92% occurring only once. This sample comprised peripheral blood, obtained in a trial of Ad26.COV2.S vaccine versus placebo. The receptors were sampled from a person between 18 and 60 years old who received the Ad26.COV2.S COVID-19 vaccine or a placebo.

V gene TRBV5-6 combines with J gene TRBJ1-6, with D perhaps matching TRBD1 (6 bases). This CDR3 contains 17 residues. The germline CDR1 and CDR2 sequences are SGHDT and YYEEEE. Trimming took off 5 bases at V and 9 bases at J, with 24 bases between the two ends. The CDR3 sequence: CASRPGVRGALSSPLHF. In nucleotides, the CDR3 is TGTGCCAGCAGACCCGGGGTCCGGGGGGCGCTGAGTTCACCCCTCCACTTT.

The rearrangement joins TRBV19 to TRBJ1-6; D uncertain. Germline V CDR1 and CDR2: LNHDA, SQIVND (reference sequence). This CDR3 contains 17 residues. Trimming cost V 6 bases and J 0 bases, with 15 bases left between them. This chain's CDR3 is CASRLVSDISYNSPLHF. The CDR3, as DNA: TGTGCCAGTAGACTCGTATCAGATATCTCCTATAATTCACCCCTCCACTTT. Looking up the rest from reference TRBV19 and TRBJ1-6 gives the full variable domain: DGGITQSPKYLFRKEGQNVTLSCEQNLNHDAMYWYRQDPGQGLRLIYYSQIVNDFQKGDIAEGYSVSREKKESFPLTVTSAQKNPTAFYLCASRLVSDISYNSPLHFGNGTRLTVT.

This chain joins TRBV24-1 and TRBJ2-5, with 7 bases aligning to TRBD1. The germline V gene encodes CDR1 KGHDR and CDR2 SFDVKD. Germline trimming cut 7 bases from V and 5 bases from J; bases unmatched to any gene: 6. The CDR3 has 13 residues. CDR3 sequence reads: CATRMTGMETQYF. In DNA form, the CDR3 reads TGTGCCACCAGGATGACAGGGATGGAGACCCAGTACTTC.

V is TRBV11-2 and J is TRBJ2-1; D not resolved. This CDR3 region has 17 residues. From germline, CDR1 is SGHAT and CDR2 FQNNGV. Trimming took off 3 bases at V and 0 bases at J, with 15 bases between the two ends. DNA of the CDR3: TGTGCCAGCAGCTTTAGGATAGGTACCAGCTCCTACAATGAGCAGTTCTTC. Residues: CASSFRIGTSSYNEQFF.

The gene calls are TRBV3-1 (or the pseudogene TRBV3-2) and TRBJ2-1; D is uncertain. V was pared by 0 bases and J by 2 bases, with 8 bases between. CDR1 is LGHDT, CDR2 YNNKEL, per germline (reference sequence). The CDR3 length is 15 residues. As DNA, the CDR3 is TGTGCCAGCAGCCAAGATCGAGGACCCTACAATGAGCAGTTCTTC. This gives the protein CASSQDRGPYNEQFF.

The CDR3 sequence is CASTLGQGALLNTEAFF. CDR3 in DNA: TGTGCCAGCACCCTGGGACAGGGGGCCCTACTGAACACTGAAGCTTTCTTT. The rearrangement uses TRBV5-8 and TRBJ1-1; 12 bases fit TRBD1. The ends lost 6 bases at V and 0 bases at J; junction bases unmatched: 9. The CDR3 consists of 17 residues. Germline V gene lookup returns CDR1 SGHTS and CDR2 YDEGEE. Full variable domain (rest looked up from reference TRBV5-8 and TRBJ1-1): EAGVTQSPTHLIKTRGQQATLRCSPISGHTSVYWYQQALGLGLQFLLWYDEGEERNRGNFPPRFSGRQFPNYSSELNVNALELEDSALYLCASTLGQGALLNTEAFFGQGTRLTVV.

The gene calls are TRBV18 and TRBJ2-3, with a possible D match to TRBD1 (8 bases). The CDR3 has 15 amino acids. Between the trimmed V and J ends, which lost 4 bases and 4 bases, there was a span of 15 bases. Germline CDR1 is KGHSH and CDR2 is LQKENI. CDR3 in DNA: TGTGCCAGCTCACTACAGGGGGGGCTTGCAGATACGCAGTATTTT. Protein sequence: CASSLQGGLADTQYF.

V usage is TRBV10-2 and J usage is TRBJ2-3; possible D gene TRBD2, 5 bases. Trimming pared 3 bases from V and 2 bases from J, leaving 6 bases between. Germline V gives CDR1 WSHSY, CDR2 SAAADI. The CDR3 has 13 residues. The CDR3, as DNA: TGCGCCAGCAGTGACGGGGTCACAGATACGCAGTATTTT. Amino acids: CASSDGVTDTQYF.

The CDR3 spells CASSVPTSGAYNEQFF. The CDR3 DNA reads TGTGCCAGCAGCGTACCAACTAGCGGGGCATACAATGAGCAGTTCTTC. This chain connects TRBV9 to TRBJ2-1, with 10 positions matching TRBD2. The CDR3 has 16 amino acids. Trimming at V came to 1 base and at J to 4 bases, leaving 5 bases not matched to a gene. Germline CDR1 SGDLS, CDR2 YYNGEE. The whole variable domain, filled in from reference TRBV9 and TRBJ2-1, reads DSGVTQTPKHLITATGQRVTLRCSPRSGDLSVYWYQQSLDQGLQFLIQYYNGEERAKGNILERFSAQQFPDLHSELNLSSLELGDSALYFCASSVPTSGAYNEQFFGPGTRLTVL.

Only one count was recorded for this clone. This chain links TRBV19 with TRBJ2-3, with D unresolved. With 5 bases removed from V and 0 bases from J, the gap between germline ends came to 6 bases. This CDR3 is 13 amino acids long. Germline CDR1 is LNHDA and CDR2 is SQIVND (reference sequence). The CDR3 DNA follows: TGTGCCAGTAGTGTACTAAGCACAGATACGCAGTATTTT. Its protein is CASSVLSTDTQYF.

The rearrangement uses TRBV14 and TRBJ1-2; the D is unclear. There are 17 residues in the CDR3. The V and J ends lost 0 bases and 4 bases respectively, with 18 bases between them. The V gene's germline CDR1 is SGHDN and CDR2 FVKESK. The CDR3 region is CASSQDILIGPLYGYTF. CDR3 sequence (DNA): TGTGCCAGCAGCCAAGATATCTTGATTGGACCGCTCTATGGCTACACCTTC. The variable domain in full, with the rest retrieved from reference TRBV14 and TRBJ1-2, is EAGVTQFPSHSVIEKGQTVTLRCDPISGHDNLYWYRRVMGKEIKFLLHFVKESKQDESGMPNNRFLAERTGGTYSTLKVQPAELEDSGVYFCASSQDILIGPLYGYTFGSGTRLTVV.

The chain carries TRBV5-1 and TRBJ2-5; 11 nucleotides line up with TRBD2. Trimming took 0 bases from V and 5 from J; bases not matched to a gene: 3. CDR1 and CDR2 from the germline V gene are SGHRS and YFSETQ. The CDR3 has 15 residues. The CDR3 protein is CASSLVASGGETQYF. CDR3 nucleotide sequence: TGCGCCAGCAGCTTGGTGGCTAGCGGGGGGGAGACCCAGTACTTC.